The 7 T cell receptor beta chains presented below share a single source sample, sequenced in a study of cytomegalovirus exposure and HLA in healthy donors. The PCR used 60 Vbeta and 13 Jbeta primers. Assay: immunoSEQ multiplex PCR; the TCRdb copy retains only in-frame clones and omits some. This sample carries some 100,000 clones, about 75% of them seen once, and the ten largest clones take 4.8%. The sequencing input was PBMCs. The receptor set was obtained from a woman aged 18-35 years in good health and CMV-seropositive.

The chain has TRBV4-2 and TRBJ2-7; 8 bases are a match to TRBD2. CDR1 and CDR2 from the germline V gene are LGHNA and YNFKEQ. The CDR3 has 15 amino acids. J lost 2 bases, V lost 1 base, and 4 bases had no gene match. The CDR3 region has the DNA TGTGCCAGCAGCCAAGGTCGCGGGGGGACCTACGAGCAGTACTTC. It is translated as CASSQGRGGTYEQYF.

The V call is TRBV7-2, the J call TRBJ2-7, with a tentative D call TRBD1 (6 bases). CDR1 is SGHTA and CDR2 is FQGNSA in the germline V gene. The V gene lost 6 bases and the J gene lost 1 base, with 10 bases spanning the gap. CDR3 length: 13 amino acids. The CDR3 loop reads CASRGTGSYEQYF. The CDR3 DNA follows: TGTGCCAGCAGGGGAACAGGGTCCTACGAGCAGTACTTC.

The chain uses TRBV5-5 and TRBJ2-3; 10 bases line up with TRBD2. CDR1 and CDR2 from the germline V gene are SGHKS and YYEKEE (reference sequence). This CDR3 is built from 16 residues. V shed 4 bases and J 4 bases; nucleotides not matched to a gene: 9. The CDR3 is CASSAFTSGTSDTQYF. For the CDR3, the DNA is TGTGCCAGCAGCGCCTTCACTAGCGGGACGTCAGATACGCAGTATTTT. The whole variable domain, filled in from reference TRBV5-5 and TRBJ2-3, reads DAGVTQSPTHLIKTRGQQVTLRCSPISGHKSVSWYQQVLGQGPQFIFQYYEKEERGRGNFPDRFSARQFPNYSSELNVNALLLGDSALYLCASSAFTSGTSDTQYFGPGTRLTVL.

This sequence joins TRBV10-3 and TRBJ1-2; a weak D match, TRBD1 (6 bases). The germline V and J ends were trimmed by 2 bases and 5 bases, with 9 bases remaining between them. CDR3 length equals 13 residues. The germline gives CDR1 ENHRY, CDR2 SYGVKD. The CDR3 DNA is TGTGCCATCAGTGAGAAGGGGGGGTATGGCTACACCTTC. This sequence encodes CAISEKGGYGYTF.

The rearrangement links TRBV27 to TRBJ1-1; D uncertain. This CDR3 has 17 residues. Germline V CDR1 and CDR2: MNHEY, SMNVEV (reference sequence). With 1 base removed from V and 4 bases from J, the gap between germline ends came to 19 bases. The CDR3 region is CASSLFTYGRETTEAFF. The DNA of the CDR3 is TGTGCCAGCAGTTTATTTACCTACGGGAGGGAGACCACTGAAGCTTTCTTT.

The chain employs TRBV6-5 and TRBJ2-1, with 7 bases matching TRBD2. This CDR3 comprises 16 residues. V lost 2 bases to trimming and J lost 15 bases; unmatched junction nucleotides: 19. Germline V gives CDR1 MNHEY, CDR2 SVGAGI. The CDR3 loop reads CASSYGPVQGGSFPFF. For the CDR3, the DNA is TGTGCCAGCAGTTACGGTCCGGTGCAGGGCGGGAGCTTCCCGTTCTTC.

The V and J genes are TRBV6-6 and TRBJ2-7; 9 bases agree with TRBD2. The germline V gene has CDR1 MNHNY and CDR2 SVGAGI (reference sequence). V was clipped by 6 bases and J by 3 bases; unmatched bases: 12. The CDR3 is 16 amino acids. The CDR3 loop is CASSDSNSGSIYEQYF. In DNA, the CDR3 is TGTGCCAGCAGCGATAGCAATAGCGGGAGTATCTACGAGCAGTACTTC.